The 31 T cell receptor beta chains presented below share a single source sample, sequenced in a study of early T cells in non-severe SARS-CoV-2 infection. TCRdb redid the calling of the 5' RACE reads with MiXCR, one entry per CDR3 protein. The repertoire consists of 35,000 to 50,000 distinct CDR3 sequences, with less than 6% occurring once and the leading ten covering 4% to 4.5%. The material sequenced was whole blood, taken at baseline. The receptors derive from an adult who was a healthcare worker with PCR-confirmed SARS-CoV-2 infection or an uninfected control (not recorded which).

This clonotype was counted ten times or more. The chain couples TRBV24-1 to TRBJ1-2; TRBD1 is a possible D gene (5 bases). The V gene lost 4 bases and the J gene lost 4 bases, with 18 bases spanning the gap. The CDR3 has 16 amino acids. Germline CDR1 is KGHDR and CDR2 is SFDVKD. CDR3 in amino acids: CATSEAGADLIYGYTF. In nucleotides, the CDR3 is TGTGCCACCAGTGAAGCTGGGGCGGACCTGATCTATGGCTACACCTTC.

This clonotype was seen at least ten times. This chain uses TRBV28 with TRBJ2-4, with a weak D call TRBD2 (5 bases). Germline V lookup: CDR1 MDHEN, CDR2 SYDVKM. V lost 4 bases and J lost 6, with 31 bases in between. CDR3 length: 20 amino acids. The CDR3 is CASSSDPSSAVPSPRNIQYF. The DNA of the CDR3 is TGTGCCAGCAGTTCGGACCCTAGCTCAGCGGTTCCTTCTCCTAGAAACATTCAGTACTTC. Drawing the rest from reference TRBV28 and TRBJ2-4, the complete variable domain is DVKVTQSSRYLVKRTGEKVFLECVQDMDHENMFWYRQDPGLGLRLIYFSYDVKMKEKGDIPEGYSVSREKKERFSLILESASTNQTSMYLCASSSDPSSAVPSPRNIQYFGAGTRLSVL.

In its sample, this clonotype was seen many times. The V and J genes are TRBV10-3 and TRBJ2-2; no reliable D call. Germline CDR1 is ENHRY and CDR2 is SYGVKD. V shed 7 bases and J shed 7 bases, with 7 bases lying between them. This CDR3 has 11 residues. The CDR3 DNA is TGTGCCATCAAGTTTTACGGGGAGCTGTTTTTT. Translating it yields CAIKFYGELFF.

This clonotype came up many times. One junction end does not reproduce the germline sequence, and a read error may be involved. The CDR3 loop reads CARSEGAGELFF. CDR3 nucleotides: TGTGCCAGGAGTGAGGGGGCCGGGGAGCTGTTTTTT. The rearrangement links TRBV2 to TRBJ2-2; TRBD1 is a possible D gene (6 bases). Germline V CDR1 and CDR2: SNHLY, FYNNEI. The CDR3 has 12 amino acids.

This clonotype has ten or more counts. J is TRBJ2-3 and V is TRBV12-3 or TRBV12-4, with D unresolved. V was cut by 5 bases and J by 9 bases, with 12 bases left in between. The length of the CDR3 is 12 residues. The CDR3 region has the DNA TGTGCCAGCAGTCCGTCCCCAGGCACGCAGTATTTT. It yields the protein CASSPSPGTQYF.

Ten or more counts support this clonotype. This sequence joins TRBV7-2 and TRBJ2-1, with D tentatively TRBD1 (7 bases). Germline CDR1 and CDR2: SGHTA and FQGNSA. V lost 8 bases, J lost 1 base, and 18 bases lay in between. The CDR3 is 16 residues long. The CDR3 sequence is CASATRTGGSYNEQFF. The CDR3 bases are TGTGCCAGCGCTACCCGGACAGGAGGGTCCTACAATGAGCAGTTCTTC.

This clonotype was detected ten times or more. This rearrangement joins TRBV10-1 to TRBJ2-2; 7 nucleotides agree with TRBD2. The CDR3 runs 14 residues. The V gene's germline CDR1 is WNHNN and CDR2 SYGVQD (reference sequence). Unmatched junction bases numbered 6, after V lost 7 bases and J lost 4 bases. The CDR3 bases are TGCGCCAGCAAGGCGGGAGCGGGCACCGGGGAGCTGTTTTTT. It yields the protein CASKAGAGTGELFF.

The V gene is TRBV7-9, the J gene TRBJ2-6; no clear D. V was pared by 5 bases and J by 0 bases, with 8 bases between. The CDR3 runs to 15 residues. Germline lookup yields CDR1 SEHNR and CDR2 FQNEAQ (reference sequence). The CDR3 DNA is TGTGCCAGCAGCGCTTCCTTCTCTGGGGCCAACGTCCTGACTTTC. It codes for CASSASFSGANVLTF.

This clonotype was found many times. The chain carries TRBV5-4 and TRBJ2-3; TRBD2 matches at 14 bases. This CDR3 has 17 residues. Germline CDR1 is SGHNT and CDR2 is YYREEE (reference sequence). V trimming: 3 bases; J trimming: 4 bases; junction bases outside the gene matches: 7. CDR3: CASSWKTSGRASDTQYF. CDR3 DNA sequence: TGTGCCAGCAGCTGGAAGACTAGCGGGAGGGCCTCAGATACGCAGTATTTT. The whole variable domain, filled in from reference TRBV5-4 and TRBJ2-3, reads ETGVTQSPTHLIKTRGQQVTLRCSSQSGHNTVSWYQQALGQGPQFIFQYYREEENGRGNFPPRFSGLQFPNYSSELNVNALELDDSALYLCASSWKTSGRASDTQYFGPGTRLTVL.

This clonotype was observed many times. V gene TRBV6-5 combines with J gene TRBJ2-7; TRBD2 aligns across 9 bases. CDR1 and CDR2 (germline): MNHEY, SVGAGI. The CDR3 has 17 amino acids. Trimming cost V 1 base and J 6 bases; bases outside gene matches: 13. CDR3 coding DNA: TGTGCCAGCAGTTACTTCCCACCGGGTAGCGGGGGAGGCGAGCAGTACTTC. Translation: CASSYFPPGSGGGEQYF.

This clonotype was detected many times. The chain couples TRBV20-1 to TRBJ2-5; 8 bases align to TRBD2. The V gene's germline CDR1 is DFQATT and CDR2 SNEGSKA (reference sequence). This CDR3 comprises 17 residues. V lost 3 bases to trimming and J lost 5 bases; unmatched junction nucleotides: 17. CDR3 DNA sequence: TGCAGTGCTAGTTATCAACTAGCGGTTAAAGGAGGGGAGACCCAGTACTTC. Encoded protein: CSASYQLAVKGGETQYF.

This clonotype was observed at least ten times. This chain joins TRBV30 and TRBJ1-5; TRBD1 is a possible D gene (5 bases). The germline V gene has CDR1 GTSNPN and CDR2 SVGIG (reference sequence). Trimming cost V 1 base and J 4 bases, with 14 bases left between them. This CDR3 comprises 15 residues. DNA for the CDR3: TGTGCCTGGAGTGGTGACCCCAAGGGGAATCAGCCCCAGCATTTT. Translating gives CAWSGDPKGNQPQHF.

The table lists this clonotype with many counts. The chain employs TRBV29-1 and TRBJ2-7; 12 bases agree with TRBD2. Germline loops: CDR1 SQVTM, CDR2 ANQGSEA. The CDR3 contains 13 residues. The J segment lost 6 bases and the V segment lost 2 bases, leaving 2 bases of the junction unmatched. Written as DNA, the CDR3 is TGCAGCGTTGAACTAGCGGGAGGGATCGAGCAGTACTTC. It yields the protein CSVELAGGIEQYF.

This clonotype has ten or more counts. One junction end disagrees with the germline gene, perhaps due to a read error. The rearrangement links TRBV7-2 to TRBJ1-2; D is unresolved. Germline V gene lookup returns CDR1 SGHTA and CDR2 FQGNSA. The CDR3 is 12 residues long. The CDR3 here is CASSLRVSRINF. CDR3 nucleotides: TGTGCCAGCAGCTTAAGGGTATCCAGGATAAACTTC.

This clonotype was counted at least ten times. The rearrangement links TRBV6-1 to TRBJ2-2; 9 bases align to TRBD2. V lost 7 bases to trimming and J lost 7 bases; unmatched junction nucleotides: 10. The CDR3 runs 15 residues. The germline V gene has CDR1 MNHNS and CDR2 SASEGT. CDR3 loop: CASNELASGVGELFF. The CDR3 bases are TGTGCCAGCAACGAACTGGCTAGCGGGGTCGGGGAGCTGTTTTTT.

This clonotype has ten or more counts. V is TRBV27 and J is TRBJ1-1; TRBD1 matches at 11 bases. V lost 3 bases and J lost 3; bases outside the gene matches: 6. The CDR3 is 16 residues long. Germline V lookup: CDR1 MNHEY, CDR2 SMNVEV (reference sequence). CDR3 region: CASSFLGQGGHTEAFF. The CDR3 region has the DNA TGTGCCAGCAGTTTCCTGGGACAGGGGGGGCACACTGAAGCTTTCTTT.

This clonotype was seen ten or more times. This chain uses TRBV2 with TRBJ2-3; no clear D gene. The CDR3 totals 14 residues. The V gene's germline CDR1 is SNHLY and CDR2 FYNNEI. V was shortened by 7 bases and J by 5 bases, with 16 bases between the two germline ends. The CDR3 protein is CASNRQVVGDTQYF. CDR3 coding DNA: TGTGCCAGCAATCGGCAGGTTGTTGGAGATACGCAGTATTTT.

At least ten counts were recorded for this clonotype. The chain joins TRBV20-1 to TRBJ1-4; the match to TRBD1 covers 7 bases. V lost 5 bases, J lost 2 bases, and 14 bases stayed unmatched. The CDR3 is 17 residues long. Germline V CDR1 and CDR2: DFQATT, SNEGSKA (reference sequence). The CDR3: CSAGTDSLPGTNEKLFF. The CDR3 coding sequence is TGCAGTGCTGGGACAGACAGCTTACCCGGCACTAATGAAAAACTGTTTTTT.

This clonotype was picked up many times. CDR3 bases: TGCAGTGCCAAAGGACAGGGAGGAGGTCAGCCCCAGCATTTT. Encoded protein: CSAKGQGGGQPQHF. The chain employs TRBV20-1 and TRBJ1-5, with TRBD1 matching over 8 bases. Germline V gene data show CDR1 as DFQATT and CDR2 as SNEGSKA (reference sequence). J was trimmed by 6 bases and V by 6 bases; bases with no gene match: 10. CDR3 length equals 14 residues.

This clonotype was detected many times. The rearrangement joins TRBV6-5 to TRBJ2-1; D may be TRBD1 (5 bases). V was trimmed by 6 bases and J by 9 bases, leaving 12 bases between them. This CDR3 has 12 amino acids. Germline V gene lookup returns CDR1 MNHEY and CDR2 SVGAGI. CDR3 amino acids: CASRRGSGEQFF. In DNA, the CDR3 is TGTGCCAGCAGAAGGGGTTCGGGTGAGCAGTTCTTC.

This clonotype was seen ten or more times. Written as DNA, the CDR3 is TGTGCCAGCAGCCGCGGGCACAGGGGAGATGGCTACACCTTC. It codes for CASSRGHRGDGYTF. The chain joins TRBV6-2 or TRBV6-3 to TRBJ1-2; TRBD1 matches at 7 bases. Germline CDR1 reads MNHEY; CDR2 reads SVGEGT. This CDR3 comprises 14 residues. Trimming took 6 bases from V and 6 from J; bases not matched to a gene: 10.

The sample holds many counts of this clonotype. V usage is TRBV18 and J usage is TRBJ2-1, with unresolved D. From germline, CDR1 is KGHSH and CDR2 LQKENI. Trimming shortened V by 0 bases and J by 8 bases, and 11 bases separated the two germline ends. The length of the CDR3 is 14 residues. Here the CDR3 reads CASSPPWAWYEQFF. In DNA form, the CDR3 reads TGTGCCAGCTCACCACCTTGGGCGTGGTATGAGCAGTTCTTC.

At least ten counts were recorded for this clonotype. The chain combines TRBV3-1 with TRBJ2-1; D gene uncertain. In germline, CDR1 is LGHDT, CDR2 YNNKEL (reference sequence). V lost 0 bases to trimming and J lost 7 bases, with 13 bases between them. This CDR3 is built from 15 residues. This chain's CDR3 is CASSQDHRAQNEQFF. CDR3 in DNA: TGTGCCAGCAGCCAAGATCACCGGGCGCAAAATGAGCAGTTCTTC.

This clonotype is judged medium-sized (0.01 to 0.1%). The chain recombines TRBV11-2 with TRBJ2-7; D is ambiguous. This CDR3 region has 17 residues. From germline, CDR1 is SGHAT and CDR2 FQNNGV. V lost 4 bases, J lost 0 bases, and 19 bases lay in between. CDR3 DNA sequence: TGTGCCAGCAGCTCTGCCCCGGCAGGACCGATCTCCTACGAGCAGTACTTC. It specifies CASSSAPAGPISYEQYF.

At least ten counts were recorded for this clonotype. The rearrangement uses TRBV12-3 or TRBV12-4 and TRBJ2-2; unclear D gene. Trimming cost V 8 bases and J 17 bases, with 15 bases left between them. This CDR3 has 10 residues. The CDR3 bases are TGTGCCAGCTTCCCCCCGGGCCCATTTTTT. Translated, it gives CASFPPGPFF.

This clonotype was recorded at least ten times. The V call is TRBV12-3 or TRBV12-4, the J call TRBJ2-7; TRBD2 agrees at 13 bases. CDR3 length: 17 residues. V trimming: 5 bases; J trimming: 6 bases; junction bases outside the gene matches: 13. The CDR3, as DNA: TGTGCCAGCAGTACAACTACAAGGACTAGCGGGAGCGGCGAGCAGTACTTC. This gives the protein CASSTTTRTSGSGEQYF.

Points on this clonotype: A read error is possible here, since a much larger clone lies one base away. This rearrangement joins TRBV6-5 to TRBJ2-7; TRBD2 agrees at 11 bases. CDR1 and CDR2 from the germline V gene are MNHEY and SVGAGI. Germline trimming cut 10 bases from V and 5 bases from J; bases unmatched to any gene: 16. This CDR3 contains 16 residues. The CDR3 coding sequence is TGTGCCAACATGCAACTAGCGGGAGTTAAAGTCGACGAGCAGTACTTC. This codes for CANMQLAGVKVDEQYF.

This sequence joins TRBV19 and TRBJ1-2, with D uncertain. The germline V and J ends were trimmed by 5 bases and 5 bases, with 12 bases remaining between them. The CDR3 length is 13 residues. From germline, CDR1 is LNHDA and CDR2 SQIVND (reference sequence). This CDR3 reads CASSQTLFYGYTF. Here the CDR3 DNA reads TGTGCCAGTAGTCAGACTCTCTTTTATGGCTACACCTTC.

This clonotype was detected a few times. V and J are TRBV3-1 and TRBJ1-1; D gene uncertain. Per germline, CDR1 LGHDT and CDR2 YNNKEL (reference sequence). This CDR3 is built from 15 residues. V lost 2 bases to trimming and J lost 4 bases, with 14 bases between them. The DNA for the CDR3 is TGTGCCAGCAGCCAAAACAGCCTAGTGGGCACTGAAGCTTTCTTT. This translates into CASSQNSLVGTEAFF. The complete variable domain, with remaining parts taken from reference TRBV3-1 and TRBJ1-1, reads DTAVSQTPKYLVTQMGNDKSIKCEQNLGHDTMYWYKQDSKKFLKIMFSYNNKELIINETVPNRFSPKSPDKAHLNLHINSLELGDSAVYFCASSQNSLVGTEAFFGQGTRLTVV.

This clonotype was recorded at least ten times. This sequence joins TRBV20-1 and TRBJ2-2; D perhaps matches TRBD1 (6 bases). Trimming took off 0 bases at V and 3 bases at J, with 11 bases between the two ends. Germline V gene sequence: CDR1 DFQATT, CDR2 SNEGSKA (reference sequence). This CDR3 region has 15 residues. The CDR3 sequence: CSARDRRGDTGELFF. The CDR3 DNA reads TGCAGTGCTAGAGATCGCAGGGGAGACACCGGGGAGCTGTTTTTT.

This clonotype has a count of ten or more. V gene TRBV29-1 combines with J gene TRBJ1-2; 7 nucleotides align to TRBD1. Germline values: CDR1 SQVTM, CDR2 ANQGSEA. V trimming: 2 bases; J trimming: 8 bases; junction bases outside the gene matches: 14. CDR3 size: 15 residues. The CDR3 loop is CSVERRQGGGKGYTF. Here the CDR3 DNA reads TGCAGCGTTGAAAGGAGACAGGGAGGAGGAAAAGGCTACACCTTC.